The next 30 T cell receptor beta chains were all read from a single sample in a study of T cell changes during pregnancy in multiple sclerosis. Some clones are missing from TCRdb's copy, which holds only in-frame ones; the method was immunoSEQ multiplex PCR. The table has approximately 70,000 clones, under 95% seen once. The specimen was peripheral blood, collected in the second trimester of pregnancy. These receptors were collected from a female donor in good health, enrolled as a control in a pregnancy study.

The rearrangement links TRBV6-5 to TRBJ1-1; possible D gene TRBD1, 6 bases. This CDR3 spans 14 amino acids. V lost 0 bases, J lost 7 bases, and 12 bases lay in between. CDR1 and CDR2 (germline): MNHEY, SVGAGI. The CDR3 here is CASSYSRGRDEAFF. The CDR3 DNA reads TGTGCCAGCAGTTACTCGCGGGGGCGCGATGAAGCTTTCTTT.

This chain uses TRBV2 with TRBJ2-6; 8 positions agree with TRBD1. The CDR3 is 15 amino acids. The germline V gene encodes CDR1 SNHLY and CDR2 FYNNEI. Losses at the gene ends were 6 bases for V and 1 base for J; bases not matched to a gene: 2. The CDR3 DNA reads TGTGCCAGCAGGGGGACAGGATCTGGGGCCAACGTCCTGACTTTC. Residues: CASRGTGSGANVLTF. Complete variable domain (other parts from reference TRBV2 and TRBJ2-6): EPEVTQTPSHQVTQMGQEVILRCVPISNHLYFYWYRQILGQKVEFLVSFYNNEISEKSEIFDDQFSVERPDGSNFTLKIRSTKLEDSAMYFCASRGTGSGANVLTFGAGSRLTVL.

V gene TRBV28 combines with J gene TRBJ2-3, with 7 bases that match TRBD1. The J segment lost 2 bases and the V segment lost 3 bases, leaving 8 bases of the junction unmatched. CDR1 and CDR2 (germline): MDHEN, SYDVKM. CDR3 length: 16 residues. This CDR3 is CASSFPRDSPTDTQYF. DNA of the CDR3: TGTGCCAGCAGTTTCCCCCGGGACAGCCCCACAGATACGCAGTATTTT.

The chain links TRBV11-2 to TRBJ1-2; TRBD1 might be the D (5 bases). Trimming shortened V by 3 bases and J by 6 bases, and 5 bases separated the two germline ends. The germline gives CDR1 SGHAT, CDR2 FQNNGV. The CDR3 is 11 residues long. CDR3 residues: CASSFRDGYTF. The CDR3 DNA reads TGTGCCAGCAGCTTCAGGGATGGCTACACCTTC. Filled out from reference TRBV11-2 and TRBJ1-2, the complete variable domain reads EAGVAQSPRYKIIEKRQSVAFWCNPISGHATLYWYQQILGQGPKLLIQFQNNGVVDDSQLPKDRFSAERLKGVDSTLKIQPAKLEDSAVYLCASSFRDGYTFGSGTRLTVV.

The chain recombines TRBV11-2 with TRBJ2-5; 9 positions match TRBD2. After removal of 5 bases from V and 4 bases from J, the junction contained 11 bases not matched to a gene. The CDR3 spans 16 residues. Per germline, CDR1 SGHAT and CDR2 FQNNGV. The CDR3 reads CASSPPSREGLETQYF. The CDR3 DNA sequence: TGTGCCAGCAGCCCCCCCTCGCGGGAGGGTCTAGAGACCCAGTACTTC.

The chain uses TRBV18 and TRBJ2-3; TRBD2 might be the D (6 bases). Trimming took 3 bases from V and 1 from J, leaving 11 bases between them. The CDR3 has 15 amino acids. From germline, CDR1 is KGHSH and CDR2 LQKENI. CDR3 protein: CASSPTLAGTDTQYF. In DNA form, the CDR3 reads TGTGCCAGCTCACCGACACTAGCTGGCACAGATACGCAGTATTTT. Full variable domain (missing parts from reference TRBV18 and TRBJ2-3): NAGVMQNPRHLVRRRGQEARLRCSPMKGHSHVYWYRQLPEEGLKFMVYLQKENIIDESGMPKERFSAEFPKEGPSILRIQQVVRGDSAAYFCASSPTLAGTDTQYFGPGTRLTVL.

This chain uses TRBV9 with TRBJ2-1, with unresolved D. With 4 bases removed from V and 6 bases from J, the gap between germline ends came to 5 bases. Per germline, CDR1 SGDLS and CDR2 YYNGEE. The CDR3 totals 11 residues. The CDR3 here is CASSQANEQFF. Here the CDR3 DNA reads TGTGCCAGCAGCCAAGCCAATGAGCAGTTCTTC. Looking up the rest from reference TRBV9 and TRBJ2-1 gives the full variable domain: DSGVTQTPKHLITATGQRVTLRCSPRSGDLSVYWYQQSLDQGLQFLIQYYNGEERAKGNILERFSAQQFPDLHSELNLSSLELGDSALYFCASSQANEQFFGPGTRLTVL.

The J gene is TRBJ2-3, the V gene TRBV7-3; D possibly corresponds to TRBD2 (5 bases). The CDR3 length is 16 residues. From germline, CDR1 is SGHTA and CDR2 FQGTGA. The ends were cut back, 1 base at V and 3 bases at J, with 14 bases in the middle. The DNA for the CDR3 is TGTGCCAGCAGCTTAAGCCCCACCCCGGGGACAGATACGCAGTATTTT. Amino acids: CASSLSPTPGTDTQYF.

This chain connects TRBV4-1 to TRBJ2-5; TRBD2 matches 11 bases. After removal of 6 bases from V and 3 bases from J, the junction contained 0 bases not matched to a gene. The CDR3 is 13 amino acids. Germline V gives CDR1 MGHRA, CDR2 YSYEKL. The CDR3: CASRLAGEETQYF. The CDR3 region has the DNA TGCGCCAGCAGACTAGCGGGAGAAGAGACCCAGTACTTC.

The chain recombines TRBV4-1 with TRBJ2-1; D is uncertain. The CDR3 loop spans 15 amino acids. Trimming removed 3 bases at V and 4 bases at J, with 13 bases between. The germline V gene encodes CDR1 MGHRA and CDR2 YSYEKL. CDR3 bases: TGCGCCAGCAGCCAGCGGAGCGAGGTGTACAATGAGCAGTTCTTC. Translating gives CASSQRSEVYNEQFF.

The V gene is TRBV7-9, the J gene TRBJ1-1; D gene ambiguous. Trimming removed 1 base from V and 1 base from J, with 7 bases in between. This CDR3 is built from 14 residues. CDR1 SEHNR and CDR2 FQNEAQ come from the germline V gene (reference sequence). CDR3 protein: CASSLETSNTEAFF. The CDR3 DNA follows: TGTGCCAGCAGCTTAGAGACATCGAACACTGAAGCTTTCTTT.

This chain connects TRBV5-1 to TRBJ2-1; D gene unclear. From germline, CDR1 is SGHRS and CDR2 YFSETQ. Trimming stripped 1 base from V and 4 bases from J, with 18 bases between. CDR3 length: 17 amino acids. The CDR3 sequence: CASSLFQASNGYNEQFF. CDR3 DNA sequence: TGCGCCAGCAGCTTGTTTCAGGCCTCTAATGGATACAATGAGCAGTTCTTC.

The rearrangement links TRBV28 to TRBJ2-7, with a weak D call TRBD1 (6 bases). Germline CDR1 is MDHEN and CDR2 is SYDVKM. Trimming pared 2 bases from V and 4 bases from J, leaving 12 bases between. CDR3 length equals 14 residues. The CDR3 DNA sequence: TGTGCCAGCAGTTTAGTCAGGGGTAGGTACGAGCAGTACTTC. It codes for CASSLVRGRYEQYF.

V and J are TRBV5-1 and TRBJ2-7; 9 bases are shared with TRBD1. V shed 1 base and J 3 bases; nucleotides not matched to a gene: 5. The CDR3 contains 15 residues. CDR1 is SGHRS, CDR2 YFSETQ, per germline. CDR3 residues: CASSLTPGQGYEQYF. CDR3 in DNA: TGCGCCAGCAGCTTGACCCCGGGACAGGGCTACGAGCAGTACTTC.

The chain joins TRBV5-1 to TRBJ2-1; the D gene is possibly TRBD2 (6 bases). V lost 4 bases and J 0 bases, leaving 20 bases between the germline ends. The CDR3 has 18 residues. The germline CDR1 and CDR2 sequences are SGHRS and YFSETQ. The CDR3 loop reads CASSREVGLPSSYNEQFF. The DNA for the CDR3 is TGCGCCAGCAGCAGGGAGGTGGGACTGCCAAGCTCCTACAATGAGCAGTTCTTC.

V and J are TRBV6-1 and TRBJ2-7; 10 bases agree with TRBD1. V lost 7 bases to trimming and J lost 3 bases; unmatched junction nucleotides: 3. Germline loops: CDR1 MNHNS, CDR2 SASEGT. CDR3 length equals 13 residues. CDR3 bases: TGTGCCAGCATTGGGACAGGGGTCTACGAGCAGTACTTC. It specifies CASIGTGVYEQYF.

V usage is TRBV5-1 and J usage is TRBJ1-1, with 12 nucleotides matching TRBD1. Germline assignment: CDR1 SGHRS and CDR2 YFSETQ. V was pared by 3 bases and J by 4 bases, with 1 base of the junction left unmatched. This CDR3 has 14 residues. As DNA, the CDR3 is TGCGCCAGCAGCTGGGGACAGGGGGCCACTGAAGCTTTCTTT. This translates into CASSWGQGATEAFF.

The chain has TRBV7-8 and TRBJ1-5, with no clear D. Germline V CDR1 and CDR2: SGHVS, FQNEAQ. CDR3 size: 15 residues. The V gene lost 0 bases and the J gene lost 3 bases, with 9 bases spanning the gap. The CDR3 is CASSLAYGNNQPQHF. The CDR3 region has the DNA TGTGCCAGCAGCTTAGCGTATGGCAACAATCAGCCCCAGCATTTT.

The chain has TRBV27 and TRBJ1-5, with a tentative D call TRBD1 (6 bases). Trimming left V 8 bases short and J 5 bases short, with 19 bases between. The CDR3 consists of 15 residues. The germline V gene encodes CDR1 MNHEY and CDR2 SMNVEV (reference sequence). The chain's CDR3 is CASGTGQPAYQPQHF. The CDR3 coding sequence is TGTGCCAGCGGAACCGGACAGCCTGCGTATCAGCCCCAGCATTTT.

CDR3 region: CASSVLQGNEQYF. CDR3 nucleotide sequence: TGTGCCAGCAGCGTACTCCAGGGCAACGAGCAGTACTTC. This chain uses TRBV7-9 with TRBJ2-7; D is perhaps TRBD1 (5 bases). Trimming took off 5 bases at V and 5 bases at J, with 13 bases between the two ends. Per germline, CDR1 SEHNR and CDR2 FQNEAQ (reference sequence). CDR3 size: 13 residues.

This clone has a single count. Other DNA sequences from this sample encode an identical CDR3 as well. The chain carries TRBV5-1 and TRBJ2-3; possibly TRBD1 for D (5 bases). V was clipped by 0 bases and J by 0 bases, with 8 bases between them. CDR1 and CDR2 (germline): SGHRS, YFSETQ. The CDR3 has 15 amino acids. CDR3 DNA sequence: TGCGCCAGCAGCTTGGGGCAGGGCAGCACAGATACGCAGTATTTT. This gives the protein CASSLGQGSTDTQYF.

This clone has just a few counts. The chain employs TRBV15 and TRBJ1-2; D may be TRBD1 (5 bases). Trimming took 5 bases from V and 8 from J, leaving 15 bases between them. In germline, CDR1 is LNHNV, CDR2 YYDKDF (reference sequence). The CDR3 contains 13 residues. CDR3 nucleotides: TGTGCCACCAGCCCACTCCTCGGGGGAGGCTACACCTTC. It specifies CATSPLLGGGYTF. The full variable domain, with the rest looked up from reference TRBV15 and TRBJ1-2, is DAMVIQNPRYQVTQFGKPVTLSCSQTLNHNVMYWYQQKSSQAPKLLFHYYDKDFNNEADTPDNFQSRRPNTSFCFLDIRSPGLGDTAMYLCATSPLLGGGYTFGSGTRLTVV.

The CDR3 DNA is TGCGCCAGCAGCCAAGGGGCAGGGGGCGCGAAAAAACTGTTTTTT. Protein sequence: CASSQGAGGAKKLFF. V is TRBV4-3 and J is TRBJ1-4, with 8 bases identical to TRBD1. After removal of 1 base from V and 9 bases from J, the junction contained 7 bases not matched to a gene. CDR3 length equals 15 residues. Per germline, CDR1 LGHNA and CDR2 YSLEER.

V is TRBV2 and J is TRBJ1-2; D gene ambiguous. V gave up 7 bases and J gave up 3 bases, with 6 bases separating them. This CDR3 contains 11 residues. Looked up from germline, CDR1 is SNHLY and CDR2 is FYNNEI. The CDR3 loop reads CASKRDYGYTF. CDR3 DNA sequence: TGTGCCAGCAAGAGGGACTATGGCTACACCTTC. Full variable domain (remainder filled in from reference TRBV2 and TRBJ1-2): EPEVTQTPSHQVTQMGQEVILRCVPISNHLYFYWYRQILGQKVEFLVSFYNNEISEKSEIFDDQFSVERPDGSNFTLKIRSTKLEDSAMYFCASKRDYGYTFGSGTRLTVV.

The chain is built from TRBV5-1 and TRBJ2-3, with TRBD2 identical over 9 bases. CDR1 is SGHRS and CDR2 is YFSETQ in the germline V gene. With V trimmed by 2 bases and J by 3 bases, 4 bases remained unmatched. There are 15 residues in the CDR3. CDR3 nucleotide sequence: TGCGCCAGCAGCTTTGGTAGCGGGGGAACAGATACGCAGTATTTT. This encodes CASSFGSGGTDTQYF.

The gene calls are TRBV10-3 and TRBJ2-1; 9 nucleotides agree with TRBD2. J lost 2 bases, V lost 11 bases, and 7 bases had no gene match. Germline lookup yields CDR1 ENHRY and CDR2 SYGVKD. CDR3 size: 14 residues. The CDR3 region has the DNA TGTGCCTGCTCTAGCGGGGCCGCCTACAATGAGCAGTTCTTC. Translating it yields CACSSGAAYNEQFF.

The chain uses TRBV7-2 and TRBJ1-3, with unresolved D. CDR1 and CDR2 (germline): SGHTA, FQGNSA. V lost 2 bases and J lost 4, with 6 bases in between. This CDR3 is 13 amino acids long. The CDR3 region is CASSLYTGNTIYF. The CDR3 region has the DNA TGTGCCAGCAGCTTATACACGGGAAACACCATATATTTT.

The count of this clone is one. The V gene is TRBV5-4, the J gene TRBJ1-5; 7 nucleotides line up with TRBD1. The CDR3 runs 16 residues. In germline, CDR1 is SGHNT, CDR2 YYREEE (reference sequence). Trimming at V came to 7 bases and at J to 2 bases, leaving 12 bases not matched to a gene. CDR3 sequence: CASLKPVDRGNQPQHF. DNA of the CDR3: TGTGCCAGCCTAAAACCCGTTGACAGGGGCAATCAGCCCCAGCATTTT.

The chain employs TRBV6-5 and TRBJ2-7, with TRBD2 identical over 11 bases. V trimming: 2 bases; J trimming: 4 bases; junction bases outside the gene matches: 7. CDR3 length: 16 residues. The germline CDR1 and CDR2 sequences are MNHEY and SVGAGI. The CDR3 DNA follows: TGTGCCAGCAGTTACCCGCGGACTAGCGGGCTTTACGAGCAGTACTTC. Its translation: CASSYPRTSGLYEQYF.

This clone was observed a single time. V usage is TRBV5-1 and J usage is TRBJ2-1, with 11 bases aligning to TRBD2. Germline CDR1 SGHRS, CDR2 YFSETQ. This CDR3 contains 15 residues. The J segment lost 8 bases and the V segment lost 2 bases, leaving 6 bases of the junction unmatched. The CDR3 nucleotides are TGCGCCAGCAGCTTACGACTAGCGGGAAACTATGAGCAGTTCTTC. Protein: CASSLRLAGNYEQFF.